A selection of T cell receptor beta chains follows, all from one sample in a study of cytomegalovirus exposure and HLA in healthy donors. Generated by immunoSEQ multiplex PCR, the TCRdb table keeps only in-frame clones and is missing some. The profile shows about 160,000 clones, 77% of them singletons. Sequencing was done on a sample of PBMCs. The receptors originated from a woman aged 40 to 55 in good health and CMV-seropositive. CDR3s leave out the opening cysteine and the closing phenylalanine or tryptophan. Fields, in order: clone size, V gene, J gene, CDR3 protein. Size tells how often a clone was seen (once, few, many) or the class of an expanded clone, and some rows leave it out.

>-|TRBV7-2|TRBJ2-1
ASSSIGGGSNEQF
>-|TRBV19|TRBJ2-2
ASSIRGGLALGELF
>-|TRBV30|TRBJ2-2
AWGKREAGVTGELF
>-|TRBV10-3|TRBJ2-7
AISEGQGPYEQY
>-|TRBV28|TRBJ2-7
ACSLGQVESYEQY
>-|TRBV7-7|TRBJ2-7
ASSPDRGAYEQY
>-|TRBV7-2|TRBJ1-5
ASSLGVSRGQPQH
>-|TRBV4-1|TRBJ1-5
ASSRPGQTNQPQH
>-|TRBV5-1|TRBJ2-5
ASTTGGSRETQY
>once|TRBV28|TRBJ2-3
ASSVEDTQY
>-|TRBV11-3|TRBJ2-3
ASSETTSGRPDTQY
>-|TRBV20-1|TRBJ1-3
SAGGGNTIY
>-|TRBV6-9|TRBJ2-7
ASSYPDEQY
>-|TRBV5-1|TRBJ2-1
ASSTGEPSNEQF
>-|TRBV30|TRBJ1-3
AWSVPPSGIAGNTIY
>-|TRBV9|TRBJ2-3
ASSVDSHTDTQY
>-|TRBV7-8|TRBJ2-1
ASSASLAGGQF
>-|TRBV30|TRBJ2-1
AWSSNNEQF
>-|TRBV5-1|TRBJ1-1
ASSPRAADMNTEAF
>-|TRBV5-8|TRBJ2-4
ASSFITRGNARNIQY
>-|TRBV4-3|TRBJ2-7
ASSQDPTGTRGEQY
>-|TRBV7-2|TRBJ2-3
ASSPGGTDTQY
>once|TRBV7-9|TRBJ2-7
ASSHYSGGNSYEQY
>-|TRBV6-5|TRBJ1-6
ASRLGTGSYSPLH
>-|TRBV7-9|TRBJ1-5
SSSFGQGAQH
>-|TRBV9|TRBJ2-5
ASSVAGLAGVGETQY
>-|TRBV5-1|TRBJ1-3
ASSSDSSGNTIY
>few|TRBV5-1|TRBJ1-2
ASSLGGTGASLYGYT
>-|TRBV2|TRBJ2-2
ASSERTLGSGELF
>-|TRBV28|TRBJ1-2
ASSYVSTGVANYGYT
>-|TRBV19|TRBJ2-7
ATRTSGSYERY
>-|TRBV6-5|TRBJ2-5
ASSATGGAETQY
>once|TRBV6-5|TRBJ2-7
ASSLSGGYYEQY